This T cell receptor (beta chain) was profiled in a study of control samples from healthy donors and cancer patients. Only in-frame clones appear in the TCRdb table, and some are missing; sequencing was by immunoSEQ multiplex PCR. The sample records under 150,000 clones, roughly 91% being singletons. The CDR3 contains 14 residues. The germline CDR1 and CDR2 sequences are LGHNA and YSLEER. Trimming took 0 bases from V and 10 from J, leaving 10 bases between them. The sequence was collected from a man over 45 with head and neck cancer. The chain employs TRBV4-3 and TRBJ1-6, with D unresolved. Sample: PBMCs. CDR3 bases: TGCGCCAGCAGCCAAGATATGGGGTACTCACCCCTCCACTTT. Amino acid sequence: CASSQDMGYSPLHF.